The sequence of this TCR beta chain was determined in a study of T cell changes during pregnancy in multiple sclerosis. Profiled with immunoSEQ multiplex PCR; TCRdb holds only in-frame clones, not every one. In the table there are under 40,000 clones, around nine tenths of which are singletons. V was trimmed by 4 bases and J by 2 bases, leaving 9 bases between them. This CDR3 comprises 13 residues. CDR1 is MDHEN and CDR2 is SYDVKM in the germline V gene. The sample here was CD4+ T cells from peripheral blood mononuclear cells, taken in the second trimester of pregnancy. The chain combines TRBV28 with TRBJ2-7; no reliable D call. This clonotype was obtained from a female donor with multiple sclerosis, enrolled in a pregnancy study. The CDR3 spells CASSSLSAYEQYF. CDR3 DNA: TGTGCCAGCAGTTCTTTGTCAGCCTACGAGCAGTACTTC.